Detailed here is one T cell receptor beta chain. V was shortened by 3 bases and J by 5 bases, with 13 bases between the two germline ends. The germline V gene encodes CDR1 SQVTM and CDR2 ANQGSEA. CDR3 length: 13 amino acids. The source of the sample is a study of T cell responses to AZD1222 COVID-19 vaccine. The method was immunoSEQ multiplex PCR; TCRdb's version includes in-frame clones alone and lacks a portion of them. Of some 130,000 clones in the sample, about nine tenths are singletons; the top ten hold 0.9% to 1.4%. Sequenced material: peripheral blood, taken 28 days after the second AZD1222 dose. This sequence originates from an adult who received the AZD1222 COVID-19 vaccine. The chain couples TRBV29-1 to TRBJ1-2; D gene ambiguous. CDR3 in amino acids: CSVEEGTGYGYTF. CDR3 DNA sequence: TGCAGCGTTGAGGAGGGTACCGGGTATGGCTACACCTTC.